This passage covers 13 T cell receptor beta chains from one sample sequenced in a study of CD8+CD57+ T cells in acquired aplastic anemia. For sequencing, patients were chosen who had shown expansion of CD8+CD57+ cells by flow cytometry. CDR3 and TCR beta VDJ profiling relied on genomic DNA as the template. TCRdb called the reads again in MiXCR, with one record for every CDR3 protein. The profile shows some 180,000 distinct CDR3 sequences, around 60% of them singletons. What was sequenced was sorted CD4+, CD8+, or CD8+CD57+ T cells (not recorded which) from PBMCs. The receptor set was obtained from a human donor with aplastic anemia.

This clonotype was seen once. This chain links TRBV7-2 with TRBJ1-4; D gene ambiguous. The CDR3 is 13 residues long. Trimming took off 5 bases at V and 6 bases at J, with 10 bases between the two ends. Per germline, CDR1 SGHTA and CDR2 FQGNSA. CDR3 sequence: CASSVQWDEKLFF. The CDR3 bases are TGTGCCAGCAGCGTACAGTGGGATGAAAAACTGTTTTTT.

This clonotype was picked up one time. The chain has TRBV7-7 and TRBJ2-7, with 8 bases matching TRBD2. The CDR3 runs to 15 residues. Unmatched junction bases numbered 7, after V lost 1 base and J lost 5 bases. Germline values: CDR1 SSHAT, CDR2 FNYEAQ (reference sequence). CDR3 residues: CASSLGSGGGDEQYF. In nucleotides, the CDR3 is TGTGCCAGCAGCTTAGGGAGCGGGGGCGGCGACGAGCAGTACTTC. The full variable domain, in which reference TRBV7-7 and TRBJ2-7 provide the parts outside the CDR3, is GAGVSQSPRYKVTKRGQDVTLRCDPISSHATLYWYQQALGQGPEFLTYFNYEAQPDKSGLPSDRFSAERPEGSISTLTIQRTEQRDSAMYRCASSLGSGGGDEQYFGPGTRLTVT.

The rearrangement links TRBV7-2 to TRBJ2-1; weak D call: TRBD1 (6 bases). The CDR3 length is 12 residues. Germline V gene data show CDR1 as SGHTA and CDR2 as FQGNSA. With 3 bases removed from V and 15 bases from J, the gap between germline ends came to 15 bases. The CDR3 bases are TGTGCCAGCAGCTTCCCAGGACAGCTTATGTTCTTC. Protein sequence: CASSFPGQLMFF.

The V gene is TRBV5-5, the J gene TRBJ1-6, with TRBD1 as a possible D gene (5 bases). The CDR3 runs to 17 residues. The germline V gene has CDR1 SGHKS and CDR2 YYEKEE (reference sequence). Trimming shortened V by 5 bases and J by 0 bases, and 15 bases separated the two germline ends. DNA of the CDR3: TGTGCCAGCAGAGGGCAGGGCCCTGCCTCCTATAATTCACCCCTCCACTTT. Translation gives CASRGQGPASYNSPLHF.

The chain joins TRBV6-1 to TRBJ2-7; D remains ambiguous. There are 15 residues in the CDR3. Trimming stripped 5 bases from V and 0 bases from J, with 14 bases between. CDR1 and CDR2 (germline): MNHNS, SASEGT. CDR3 bases: TGTGCCAGCAGTTTAGTCCCAGCAGACTCCTACGAGCAGTACTTC. Protein: CASSLVPADSYEQYF.

Details on this clonotype: A much larger clonotype is one base distant, so this may be a read error. This sequence joins TRBV11-2 and TRBJ2-1; 8 nucleotides line up with TRBD2. This CDR3 comprises 16 residues. Germline V CDR1 and CDR2: SGHAT, FQNNGV. The CDR3 region is CASSMPGGGTYSEQFF. The CDR3 DNA follows: TGTGCCAGCAGCATGCCGGGAGGGGGGACTTACAGTGAGCAGTTCTTC.

The gene calls are TRBV19 and TRBJ2-7; D tentatively fits TRBD1 or TRBD2 (6 bases each). Germline CDR1 is LNHDA and CDR2 is SQIVND (reference sequence). Trimming left V 3 bases short and J 2 bases short, with 11 bases between. This CDR3 region has 14 residues. The CDR3 reads CASSIGGGAYEQYF. CDR3 DNA: TGTGCCAGTAGTATCGGGGGCGGGGCCTACGAGCAGTACTTC.

The chain employs TRBV20-1 and TRBJ2-7; 9 bases are a match to TRBD1. The CDR3 covers 13 residues. From germline, CDR1 is DFQATT and CDR2 SNEGSKA (reference sequence). J gave up 6 bases and V 3 bases, and 6 bases lay outside the gene matches. CDR3 amino acids: CSARGQGKSEQYF. The CDR3 bases are TGCAGTGCTAGGGGACAGGGAAAGTCCGAGCAGTACTTC.

V usage is TRBV7-2 and J usage is TRBJ2-7, with a weak D call TRBD2 (5 bases). This CDR3 has 14 amino acids. Germline V CDR1 and CDR2: SGHTA, FQGNSA. Trimming left V 5 bases short and J 3 bases short, with 14 bases between. CDR3 residues: CASSPGGLHYEQYF. The CDR3 DNA follows: TGTGCCAGCAGCCCAGGAGGACTGCACTACGAGCAGTACTTC.

The chain employs TRBV7-9 and TRBJ1-2; D remains unclear. Trimming shortened V by 7 bases and J by 3 bases, and 12 bases separated the two germline ends. The germline gives CDR1 SEHNR, CDR2 FQNEAQ (reference sequence). This CDR3 contains 13 residues. Here the CDR3 reads CASTRSSYYGYTF. The CDR3 nucleotides are TGTGCCAGCACCCGTAGCAGCTACTATGGCTACACCTTC.

The chain couples TRBV6-5 to TRBJ1-3; 7 bases map to TRBD1. Per the germline V gene, CDR1 is MNHEY and CDR2 is SVGAGI. V gave up 4 bases and J gave up 8 bases; unmatched junction bases: 17. The CDR3 runs 17 residues. For the CDR3, the DNA is TGTGCCAGCAGTTCCCCATCCGGGACAGAGGAGGGGTACACCATATATTTT. It specifies CASSSPSGTEEGYTIYF.

The V and J genes are TRBV20-1 and TRBJ2-5, with 8 bases that match TRBD1. V shed 5 bases and J 7 bases; nucleotides not matched to a gene: 9. The CDR3 totals 13 residues. Per the germline V gene, CDR1 is DFQATT and CDR2 is SNEGSKA (reference sequence). In DNA form, the CDR3 reads TGCAGTGCTCCTCGACAGGGGTCTGGGACCCAGTACTTC. Its protein is CSAPRQGSGTQYF.

V gene TRBV7-9 combines with J gene TRBJ2-7, with D tentatively TRBD1 (5 bases). The CDR3 length is 12 residues. Looked up from germline, CDR1 is SEHNR and CDR2 is FQNEAQ (reference sequence). The V end was cut by 8 bases, the J end by 6 bases, with 14 bases between. The CDR3 spells CASQRGAFEQYF. The CDR3 nucleotides read TGTGCCAGCCAAAGGGGTGCCTTCGAGCAGTACTTC.